This is a list of T cell receptor beta chains from one sample in a study of breast tumors, draining lymph nodes, adjacent tissues. TCRdb reprocessed the multiplex PCR reads with MiXCR, giving one entry per CDR3 protein. The repertoire holds around 130,000 distinct CDR3 sequences, with approximately 32% as singletons. The specimen was axillary lymph node tissue. The source of these receptors is a female donor with breast cancer. Some clones in this sample may be carry-over from other donors' samples. Each CDR3 is given with its conserved first and last residue. Fields, in order: D gene, J gene, V gene, clone size, CDR3 protein, CDR3 DNA. D genes are given only for firm matches. A row's size may be missing; if present it is once, few, many or a size class.

TRBD2 | TRBJ2-5 | TRBV7-2 | - | CASSAPSGGQETQYF | TGTGCCAGCAGCGCCCCTAGCGGGGGACAAGAGACCCAGTACTTC
TRBD1 | TRBJ2-1 | TRBV6-2/TRBV6-3 | many | CASSSRQGTYNEQFF | TGTGCCAGCAGTTCCAGACAGGGTACCTACAATGAGCAGTTCTTC
TRBD2 | TRBJ2-5 | TRBV24-1 | - | CATSRGPGEGQETQYF | TGTGCCACCAGTAGGGGTCCGGGGGAGGGGCAAGAGACCCAGTACTTC
- | TRBJ1-2 | TRBV20-1 | many | CSAPNYGYTF | TGCAGTGCTCCTAACTATGGCTACACCTTC
TRBD2 | TRBJ2-3 | TRBV6-2/TRBV6-3 | many | CASSLAGRDTQYF | TGTGCCAGCAGCTTAGCGGGGCGGGATACGCAGTATTTT
- | TRBJ1-4 | TRBV3-1 | few | CASSPGSRNEKLFF | TGTGCCAGCAGCCCCGGGAGTCGTAATGAAAAACTGTTTTTT
TRBD1 | TRBJ1-4 | TRBV18 | few | CASSPGTGNEKLFF | TGTGCCAGCTCACCAGGGACAGGAAATGAAAAACTGTTTTTT
- | TRBJ1-4 | TRBV10-3 | many | CAITDRSRSNEKLFF | TGTGCCATCACCGACCGCAGTAGGTCTAATGAAAAACTGTTTTTT
TRBD1 | TRBJ2-5 | TRBV20-1 | many | CSAASIIGAGGPEETQYF | TGCAGTGCAGCTAGCATCATAGGGGCAGGGGGTCCCGAAGAGACCCAGTACTTC
TRBD1 | TRBJ1-6 | TRBV2 | - | CASSTQGLTGGNSPPHF | TGTGCCAGCAGCACTCAGGGGTTGACAGGGGGTAATTCACCCCCCCACTTT
- | TRBJ1-3 | TRBV6-5 | - | CASSHASVGNTIHF | TGTGCCAGCAGTCACGCTTCAGTTGGAAACACCATACATTTT
TRBD1 | TRBJ2-5 | TRBV29-1 | - | CSVAMDRADETQYF | TGCAGCGTTGCCATGGACAGGGCGGATGAGACCCAGTACTTC
- | TRBJ2-1 | TRBV20-1 | - | CSAQAYLNEQFF | TGCAGTGCTCAAGCGTACCTAAATGAGCAGTTCTTC
TRBD1 | TRBJ1-5 | TRBV12-3/TRBV12-4 | many | CASRSPGGTGGPQHF | TGTGCCAGCAGGTCGCCCGGGGGGACAGGGGGGCCCCAGCATTTT
- | TRBJ1-4 | TRBV19 | many | CASSNPTGLGLGEKLFF | TGTGCCAGTAGTAATCCCACCGGGCTCGGATTGGGTGAAAAACTGTTTTTT
- | TRBJ2-3 | TRBV7-3 | - | CASSPQANGGLTDPQYF | TGTGCCAGCAGCCCTCAGGCCAACGGGGGACTCACAGATCCGCAGTATTTT
- | TRBJ2-5 | TRBV20-1 | - | CSARETPPEATQYF | TGCAGTGCTAGAGAAACCCCCCCCGAAGCGACCCAGTACTTC
- | TRBJ1-5 | TRBV20-1 | many | CSARGPNQPQHF | TGCAGTGCTAGAGGACCTAATCAGCCCCAGCATTTT